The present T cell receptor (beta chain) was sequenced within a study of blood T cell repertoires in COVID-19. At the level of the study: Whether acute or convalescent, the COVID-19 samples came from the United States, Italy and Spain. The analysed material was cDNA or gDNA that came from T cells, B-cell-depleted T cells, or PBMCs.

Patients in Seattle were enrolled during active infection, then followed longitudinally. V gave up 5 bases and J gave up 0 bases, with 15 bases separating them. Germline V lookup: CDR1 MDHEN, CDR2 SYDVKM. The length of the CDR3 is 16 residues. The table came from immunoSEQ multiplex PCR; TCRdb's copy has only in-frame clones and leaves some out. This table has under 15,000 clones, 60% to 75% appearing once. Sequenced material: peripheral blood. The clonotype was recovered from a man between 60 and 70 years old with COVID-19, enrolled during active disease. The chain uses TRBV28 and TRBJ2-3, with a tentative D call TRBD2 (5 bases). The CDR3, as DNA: TGTGCCAGCAGTCCTGGTGCGTCGGGAAGCACAGATACGCAGTATTTT. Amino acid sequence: CASSPGASGSTDTQYF.